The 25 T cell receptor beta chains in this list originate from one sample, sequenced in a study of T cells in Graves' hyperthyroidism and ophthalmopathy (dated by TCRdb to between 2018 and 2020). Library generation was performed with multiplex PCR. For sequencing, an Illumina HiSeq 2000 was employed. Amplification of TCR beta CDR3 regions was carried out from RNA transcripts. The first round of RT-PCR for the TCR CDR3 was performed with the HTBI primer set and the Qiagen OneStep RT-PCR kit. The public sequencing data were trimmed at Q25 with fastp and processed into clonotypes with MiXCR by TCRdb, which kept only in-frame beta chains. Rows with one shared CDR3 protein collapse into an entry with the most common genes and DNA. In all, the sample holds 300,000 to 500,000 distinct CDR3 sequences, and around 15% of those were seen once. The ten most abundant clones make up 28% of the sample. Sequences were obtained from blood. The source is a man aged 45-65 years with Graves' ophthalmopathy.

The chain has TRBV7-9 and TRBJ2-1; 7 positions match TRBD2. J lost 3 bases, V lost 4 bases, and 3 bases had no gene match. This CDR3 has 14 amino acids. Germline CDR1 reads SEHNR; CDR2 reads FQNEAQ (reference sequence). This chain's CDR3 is CASSSSGNYNEQFF. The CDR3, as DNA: TGTGCCAGCAGCTCCAGCGGGAACTACAATGAGCAGTTCTTC.

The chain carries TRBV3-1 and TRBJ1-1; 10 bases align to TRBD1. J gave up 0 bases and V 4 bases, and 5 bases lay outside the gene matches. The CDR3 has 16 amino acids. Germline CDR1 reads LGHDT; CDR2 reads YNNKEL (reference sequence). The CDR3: CASSRGTGVMNTEAFF. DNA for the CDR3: TGTGCCAGCAGCCGCGGGACAGGGGTTATGAACACTGAAGCTTTCTTT.

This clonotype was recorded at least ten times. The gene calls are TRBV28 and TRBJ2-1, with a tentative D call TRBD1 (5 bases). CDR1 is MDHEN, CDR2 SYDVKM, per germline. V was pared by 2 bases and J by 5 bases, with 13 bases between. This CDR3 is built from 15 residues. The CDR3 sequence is CASSLQGYPHNEQFF. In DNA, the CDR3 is TGTGCCAGCAGTTTACAGGGATACCCCCACAATGAGCAGTTCTTC.

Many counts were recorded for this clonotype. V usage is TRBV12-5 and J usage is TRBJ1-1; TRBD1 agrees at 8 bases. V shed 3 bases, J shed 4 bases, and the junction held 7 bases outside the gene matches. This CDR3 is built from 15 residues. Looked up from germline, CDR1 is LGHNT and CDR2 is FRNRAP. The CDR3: CASGFDRGVGTEAFF. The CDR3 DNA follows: TGTGCTAGTGGTTTCGACAGGGGAGTTGGCACTGAAGCTTTCTTT.

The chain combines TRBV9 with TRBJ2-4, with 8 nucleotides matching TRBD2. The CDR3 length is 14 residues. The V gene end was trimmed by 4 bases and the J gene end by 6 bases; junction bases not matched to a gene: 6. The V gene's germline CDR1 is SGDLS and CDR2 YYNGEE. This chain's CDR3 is CASSSGTRANIQYF. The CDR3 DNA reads TGTGCCAGCAGCTCCGGGACTAGAGCAAACATTCAGTACTTC.

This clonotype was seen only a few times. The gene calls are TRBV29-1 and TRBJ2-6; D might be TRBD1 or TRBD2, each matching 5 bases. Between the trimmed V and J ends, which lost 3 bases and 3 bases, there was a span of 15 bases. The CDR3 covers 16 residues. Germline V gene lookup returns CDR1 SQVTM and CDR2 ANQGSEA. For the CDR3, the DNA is TGCAGCGTTGAGGGGAAGGGGACGGGTGGGGCCAACGTCCTGACTTTC. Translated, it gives CSVEGKGTGGANVLTF.

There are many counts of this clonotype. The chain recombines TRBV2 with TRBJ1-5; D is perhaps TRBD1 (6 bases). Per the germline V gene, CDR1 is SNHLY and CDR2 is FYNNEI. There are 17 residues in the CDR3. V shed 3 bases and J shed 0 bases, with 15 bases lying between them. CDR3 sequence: CASSDPDSEYSNQPQHF. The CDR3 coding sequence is TGTGCCAGCAGTGACCCGGACAGCGAATATAGCAATCAGCCCCAGCATTTT.

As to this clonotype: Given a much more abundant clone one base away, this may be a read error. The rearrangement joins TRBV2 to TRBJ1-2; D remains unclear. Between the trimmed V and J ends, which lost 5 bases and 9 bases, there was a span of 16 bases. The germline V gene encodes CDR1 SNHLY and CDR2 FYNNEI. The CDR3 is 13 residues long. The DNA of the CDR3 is TGTGCCAGCAGTTATAAGTCCGCGGGTAGCTACACCTTC. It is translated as CASSYKSAGSYTF.

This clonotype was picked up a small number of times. The CDR3 sequence is CASSSLGGSDNEQYF. The CDR3 region has the DNA TGCGCCAGCAGCTCCCTCGGCGGCAGTGACAACGAGCAGTACTTC. J is TRBJ2-7 and V is TRBV5-1; unclear D gene. The CDR3 length is 15 residues. Germline CDR1 and CDR2: SGHRS and YFSETQ. V lost 3 bases, J lost 5 bases, and 18 bases lay in between.

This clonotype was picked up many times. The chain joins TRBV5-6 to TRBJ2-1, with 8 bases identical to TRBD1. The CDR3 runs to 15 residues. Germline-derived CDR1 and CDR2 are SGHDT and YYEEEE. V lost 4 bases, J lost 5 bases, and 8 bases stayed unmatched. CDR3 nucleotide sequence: TGTGCCAGCAGCGAGGAGACAGGGGCCAACAATGAGCAGTTCTTC. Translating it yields CASSEETGANNEQFF.

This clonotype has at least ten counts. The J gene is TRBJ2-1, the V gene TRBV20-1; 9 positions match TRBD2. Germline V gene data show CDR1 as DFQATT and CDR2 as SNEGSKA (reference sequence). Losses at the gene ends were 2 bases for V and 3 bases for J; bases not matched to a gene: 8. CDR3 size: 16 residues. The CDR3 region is CSARSRGAGGYNEQFF. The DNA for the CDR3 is TGCAGTGCTAGAAGCCGAGGAGCGGGGGGCTACAATGAGCAGTTCTTC.

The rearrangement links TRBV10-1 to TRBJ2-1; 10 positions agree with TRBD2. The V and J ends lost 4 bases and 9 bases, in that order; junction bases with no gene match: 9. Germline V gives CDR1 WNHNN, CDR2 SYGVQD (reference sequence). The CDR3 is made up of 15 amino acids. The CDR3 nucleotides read TGCGCCAGCAGTGTAACTAGCGGGATAGGTGGTGAGCAGTTCTTC. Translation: CASSVTSGIGGEQFF.

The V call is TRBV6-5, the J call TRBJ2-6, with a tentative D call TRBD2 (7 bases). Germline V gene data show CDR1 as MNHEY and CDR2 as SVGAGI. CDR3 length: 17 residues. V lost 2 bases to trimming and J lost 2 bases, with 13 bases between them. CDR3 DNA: TGTGCCAGCAGTTACGGGGGGGGGCTCACTGGGGCCAACGTCCTGACTTTC. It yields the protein CASSYGGGLTGANVLTF.

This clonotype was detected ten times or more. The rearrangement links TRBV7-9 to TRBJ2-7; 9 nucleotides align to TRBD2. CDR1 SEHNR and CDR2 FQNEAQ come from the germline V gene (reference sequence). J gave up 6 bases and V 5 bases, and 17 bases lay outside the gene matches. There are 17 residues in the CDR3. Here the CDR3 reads CASSRLSGLAGTGEQYF. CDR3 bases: TGTGCCAGCAGCCGGCTTTCGGGGCTAGCGGGAACGGGCGAGCAGTACTTC.

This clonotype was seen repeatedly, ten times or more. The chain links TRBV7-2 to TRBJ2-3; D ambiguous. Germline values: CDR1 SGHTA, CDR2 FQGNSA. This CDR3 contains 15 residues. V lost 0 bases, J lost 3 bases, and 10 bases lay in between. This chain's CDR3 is CASSLAATTTDTQYF. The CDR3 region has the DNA TGTGCCAGCAGCTTAGCCGCAACCACAACAGATACGCAGTATTTT.

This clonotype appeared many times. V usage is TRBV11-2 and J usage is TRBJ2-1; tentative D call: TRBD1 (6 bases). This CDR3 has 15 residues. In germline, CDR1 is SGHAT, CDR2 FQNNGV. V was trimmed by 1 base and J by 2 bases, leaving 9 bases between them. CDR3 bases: TGTGCCAGCAGCTTAGGGCAGGGGACCTACAATGAGCAGTTCTTC. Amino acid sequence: CASSLGQGTYNEQFF.

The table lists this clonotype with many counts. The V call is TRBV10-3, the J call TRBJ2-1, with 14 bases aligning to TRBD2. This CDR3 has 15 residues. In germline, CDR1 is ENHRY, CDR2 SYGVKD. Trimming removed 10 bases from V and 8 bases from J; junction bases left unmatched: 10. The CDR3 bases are TGTGCCAGTAGTGGGACTAGCGGGAGTGTAGATGAGCAGTTCTTC. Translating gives CASSGTSGSVDEQFF.

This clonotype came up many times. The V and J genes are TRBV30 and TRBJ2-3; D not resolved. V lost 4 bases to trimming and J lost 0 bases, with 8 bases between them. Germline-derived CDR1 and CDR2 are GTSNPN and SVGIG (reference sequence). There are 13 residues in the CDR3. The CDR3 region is CAWTRLSTDTQYF. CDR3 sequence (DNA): TGTGCCTGGACTCGATTGAGCACAGATACGCAGTATTTT.

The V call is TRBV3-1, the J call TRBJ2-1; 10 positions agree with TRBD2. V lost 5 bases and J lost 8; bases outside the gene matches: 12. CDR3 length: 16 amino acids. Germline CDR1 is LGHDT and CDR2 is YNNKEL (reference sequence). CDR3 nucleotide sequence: TGTGCCAGCAGCGTAGAGGGAGCGGGAGGGCCGGATGAGCAGTTCTTC. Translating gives CASSVEGAGGPDEQFF.

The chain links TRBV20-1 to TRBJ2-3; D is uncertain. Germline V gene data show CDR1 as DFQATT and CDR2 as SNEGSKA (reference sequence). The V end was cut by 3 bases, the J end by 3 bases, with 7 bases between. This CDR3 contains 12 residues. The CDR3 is CSASRQTDTQYF. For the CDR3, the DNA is TGCAGTGCTAGTCGGCAGACAGATACGCAGTATTTT.

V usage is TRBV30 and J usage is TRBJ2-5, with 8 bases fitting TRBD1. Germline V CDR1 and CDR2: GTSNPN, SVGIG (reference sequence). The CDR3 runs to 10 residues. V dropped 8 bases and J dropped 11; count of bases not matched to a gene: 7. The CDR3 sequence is CAGQGTGQYF. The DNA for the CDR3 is TGTGCCGGCCAAGGGACAGGACAGTACTTC.

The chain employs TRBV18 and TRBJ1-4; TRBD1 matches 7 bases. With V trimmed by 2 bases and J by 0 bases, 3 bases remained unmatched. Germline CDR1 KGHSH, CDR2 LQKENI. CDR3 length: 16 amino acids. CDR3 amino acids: CASSPRGPATNEKLFF. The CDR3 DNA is TGTGCCAGCTCACCAAGGGGGCCTGCAACTAATGAAAAACTGTTTTTT.

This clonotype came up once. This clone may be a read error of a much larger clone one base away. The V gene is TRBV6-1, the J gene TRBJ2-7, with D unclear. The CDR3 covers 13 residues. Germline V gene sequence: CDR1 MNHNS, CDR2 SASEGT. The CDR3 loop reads CAGSPGRAYEQYF. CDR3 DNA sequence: TGTGCCGGCAGTCCCGGAAGAGCCTACGAGCAGTACTTC.

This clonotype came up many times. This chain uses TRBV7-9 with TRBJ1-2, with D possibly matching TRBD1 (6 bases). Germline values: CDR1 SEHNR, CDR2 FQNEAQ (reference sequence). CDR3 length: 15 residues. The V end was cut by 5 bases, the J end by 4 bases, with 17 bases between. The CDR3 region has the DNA TGTGCCAGCAGCGCCGCAGGGGAAGGGTTCTATGGCTACACCTTC. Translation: CASSAAGEGFYGYTF.

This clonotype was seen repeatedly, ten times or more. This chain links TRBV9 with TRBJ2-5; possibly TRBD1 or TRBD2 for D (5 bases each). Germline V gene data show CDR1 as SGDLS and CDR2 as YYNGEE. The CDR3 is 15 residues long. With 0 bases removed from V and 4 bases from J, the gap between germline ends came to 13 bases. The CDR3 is CASSVDTGHGETQYF. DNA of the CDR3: TGTGCCAGCAGCGTAGATACGGGGCATGGAGAGACCCAGTACTTC.